This is a list of T cell receptor beta chains from one sample in a study of cytomegalovirus exposure and HLA in healthy donors. Clones were sequenced by immunoSEQ multiplex PCR, and TCRdb holds only the in-frame ones, with some missing. The data hold over 200,000 clones, with about 84% observed a single time. The material sequenced was PBMCs. Every receptor here comes from a human donor in good health. The CDR3 runs from the conserved cysteine through the conserved F or W. A D gene is named only where the DNA matches it firmly. Where a row states a size, it is once, few, many or the class of an expanded clone; other rows omit it.

V gene	D gene	clone size	J gene	CDR3 DNA	CDR3 protein
TRBV2	TRBD2	NA	TRBJ2-7	TGTGCCAGCAGTGAAGCGCCGCTCTCGGGGGGACCGGGGAACGAGCAGTACTTC	CASSEAPLSGGPGNEQYF
TRBV18	TRBD2	NA	TRBJ2-3	TGTGCCAGCTCACCTCGGACTAGCGAAAAGGATACGCAGTATTTT	CASSPRTSEKDTQYF
TRBV12-5	TRBD2	NA	TRBJ2-1	TGTGCTAGTGGCGAAAAGACTAGCTCTACCGGGACTGAGCAGTTCTTC	CASGEKTSSTGTEQFF
TRBV7-6	NA	NA	TRBJ2-7	TGTGCCAGCAGCTCCAATTCCGGAGGGTTAGAGGAGCAGTACTTC	CASSSNSGGLEEQYF
TRBV7-9	NA	NA	TRBJ2-5	TGTGCCAGCAGCACCTGGACAGGGAGGGCAGAGACCCAGTACTTC	CASSTWTGRAETQYF
TRBV6-1	NA	NA	TRBJ2-5	TGTGCCAGCAGTGAAACCGGCAGGGGAGGGGGAGAGACCCAGTACTTC	CASSETGRGGGETQYF
TRBV10-3	TRBD1	NA	TRBJ2-1	TGTGCCATCAGTGACACAGGGGGCACAGAGCAGTTCTTC	CAISDTGGTEQFF
TRBV6-5	NA	NA	TRBJ2-2	TGTGCCAGCAGTTTAAAAAACACCGGGGAGCTGTTTTTT	CASSLKNTGELFF
TRBV2	TRBD1	NA	TRBJ1-4	TGTGCCAGCGCGAGACAGGGTTTAGAAAAACTGTTTTTT	CASARQGLEKLFF
TRBV14	NA	NA	TRBJ2-7	TGTGCCAGCAGCCAAGCTCCCTACGAGCAGTACTTC	CASSQAPYEQYF
TRBV29-1	TRBD1	NA	TRBJ2-2	TGCAGCGCACAGGGGACCGGGGAGCTGTTTTTT	CSAQGTGELFF
TRBV18	NA	NA	TRBJ2-7	TGTGCCAGCTCACCTGCCGGACAATCCTCCTACGAGCAGTACTTC	CASSPAGQSSYEQYF
TRBV29-1	TRBD1	NA	TRBJ2-7	TGCAGCGCCCTACCGGGACAGGGGAACTACGAGCAGTACTTC	CSALPGQGNYEQYF
TRBV27	TRBD2	NA	TRBJ2-4	TGTGCCAGCAGTTTATCGGGACTAGCGGGAGGGCAGAAGCACTTC	CASSLSGLAGGQKHF
TRBV14	NA	NA	TRBJ1-1	TGTGCCAGCGGCGGGCAAGCTGAAGCTTTCTTT	CASGGQAEAFF
TRBV5-4	NA	NA	TRBJ2-6	TGTGCCAGCAGTTCGGGAACTGGGGCCAACGTCCTGACTTTC	CASSSGTGANVLTF
TRBV5-4	TRBD2	NA	TRBJ2-3	TGTGCCAGCAGCTTGGGACTAGCGGGAGGGGCAGATACGCAGTATTTT	CASSLGLAGGADTQYF
TRBV6-5	TRBD2	NA	TRBJ2-1	TGTGCCAGCAGTTACCGTCCTAGCGGGAGGAAGAATGAGCAGTTCTTC	CASSYRPSGRKNEQFF
TRBV5-1	NA	NA	TRBJ2-7	TGCGCCAGCAGCTTGGGACAAGTATCCTACGAGCAGTACTTC	CASSLGQVSYEQYF
TRBV7-2	TRBD1	NA	TRBJ1-2	TGTGCCAGCAGCTTTTTGTCAGGGGGGAGCTATGGCTACACCTTC	CASSFLSGGSYGYTF
TRBV6-6	TRBD1	NA	TRBJ2-7	TGTGCCAGCAGGCCAGGGGGCTCCTACGAGCAGTACTTC	CASRPGGSYEQYF
TRBV6-5	TRBD2	NA	TRBJ2-7	TGTGCCAGCAGTGTAGCGGGAGTTATATACGAGCAGTACTTC	CASSVAGVIYEQYF
TRBV6-1	TRBD1	few	TRBJ1-2	TGTGCCAGCAGGGGGACAGGGCCCGACTATGGCTACACCTTC	CASRGTGPDYGYTF
TRBV11-2	NA	NA	TRBJ2-3	TGTGCCAGCAGCCCTTCCACAGATACGCAGTATTTT	CASSPSTDTQYF
TRBV29-1	NA	NA	TRBJ2-3	TGCAGCGTTGCTCGCGGGGAGGCAGATACGCAGTATTTT	CSVARGEADTQYF
TRBV6-5	TRBD2	NA	TRBJ2-3	TGTGCCAGCAGCCCGACTAGCGCTAGCACAGATACGCAGTATTTT	CASSPTSASTDTQYF
TRBV5-4	TRBD2	once	TRBJ2-2	TGTGCCAGCAGCTGGGGACTAGAGAACACCGGGGAGCTGTTTTTT	CASSWGLENTGELFF
TRBV12-5	TRBD1	NA	TRBJ1-1	TGTGCTAGTGGTTTTCCAGCCGGGACAGGGGCCGAAATTAGGGACACTGAAGCTTTCTTT	CASGFPAGTGAEIRDTEAFF
TRBV7-6	TRBD1	NA	TRBJ1-5	TGTGCCAGCAGCCAGGGGGTGGGGCTCGGGCAGCCCCAGCATTTT	CASSQGVGLGQPQHF
TRBV29-1	TRBD2	NA	TRBJ2-1	TGCAGCGGGCGGGGTTCTAGCGGGGGAGGGTATGAGCAGTTCTTC	CSGRGSSGGGYEQFF
TRBV7-9	NA	NA	TRBJ2-7	TGTGCCAGCAGCTTAGAGGGCGGGAACTACGAGCAGTACTTC	CASSLEGGNYEQYF
TRBV7-2	TRBD1	NA	TRBJ1-5	TGTGCCAGCAGCTTAAAAGGGACAGGGGGCAATCAGCCCCAGCATTTT	CASSLKGTGGNQPQHF
TRBV6-5	NA	NA	TRBJ2-1	TGTGCCAGCAGTTACGTCTCTAACAATGAGCAGTTCTTC	CASSYVSNNEQFF
TRBV19	NA	NA	TRBJ2-4	TGTGCCAGTAACCCCCAGGATGAAAACATTCAGTACTTC	CASNPQDENIQYF
TRBV11-1	TRBD2	NA	TRBJ2-7	TGTGCCAGCAGCTTAGGTACGGGACTAGCGGTCGAGCAGTACTTC	CASSLGTGLAVEQYF
TRBV18	NA	NA	TRBJ2-2	TGTGCCAGCTCTTCTCTGACGTCCGGAGGGACCGGGGAGCTGTTTTTT	CASSSLTSGGTGELFF
TRBV7-8	NA	NA	TRBJ2-3	TGTGCCAGCAGCCTAGGACTGAACACAGATACGCAGTATTTT	CASSLGLNTDTQYF
TRBV7-9	TRBD1	NA	TRBJ2-7	TGTGCCAGCAGCCCCCGGGGCCTAGGGGGCCTGGAGCAGTACTTC	CASSPRGLGGLEQYF
TRBV19	TRBD1	NA	TRBJ2-3	TGTGCCAGTAGCTCAGGGGGATATGGAGATACGCAGTATTTT	CASSSGGYGDTQYF
TRBV13	TRBD2	NA	TRBJ2-5	TGTGCCAGCAGCTTGCGACTAGCGGGAGAGTGGGGTGGAGAGACCCAGTACTTC	CASSLRLAGEWGGETQYF
TRBV7-9	NA	NA	TRBJ1-2	TGTGCCAGCAGCCAACAGGTGGACTATGGCTACACCTTC	CASSQQVDYGYTF